The source of this T cell receptor beta chain is a study of blood T cell repertoires in COVID-19. Study overall: Sample material is recorded as cDNA or gDNA derived from T cells, B-cell-depleted T cells, or PBMCs.

The CDR3 is made up of 16 amino acids. Germline CDR1 is MGHRA and CDR2 is YSYEKL. V was pared by 1 base and J by 1 base, with 11 bases between. Sequencing used immunoSEQ multiplex PCR; TCRdb keeps in-frame clones, though not all of them. The table lists around 200,000 clones, 88% of them singletons. Cohort 3 recovery required two negative PCRs, clearance, or symptom resolution. The genes are TRBV4-1 and TRBJ1-5; TRBD1 might be the D (6 bases). The sequenced material came from PBMCs or T cells enriched from blood (not recorded which). This sequence originates from a woman aged 25 to 39 who had recovered from COVID-19. This CDR3 reads CASSQGKGGSNQPQHF. CDR3 bases: TGCGCCAGCAGCCAAGGAAAAGGGGGAAGCAATCAGCCCCAGCATTTT.